Shown below are 30 T cell receptor beta chains from a single sample sequenced in a study of T cells in Graves' hyperthyroidism and ophthalmopathy. What was amplified from RNA transcripts were TCR beta CDR3 regions. Primed by the HTBI set, a first-round RT-PCR was run on the TCR CDR3. TCRdb re-called the multiplex PCR reads through MiXCR, storing one row per CDR3 protein. The sample shows a few hundred thousand distinct CDR3 sequences, about 16% of them seen only once. Sequenced: blood. Every receptor here comes from a woman in her thirties or forties with Graves' ophthalmopathy.

Many counts were recorded for this clonotype. CDR3 protein: CATRSGRAGDTQYF. The CDR3 bases are TGTGCCACCCGTAGCGGGAGGGCAGGAGATACGCAGTATTTT. V is TRBV2 and J is TRBJ2-3; TRBD2 agrees at 11 bases. Germline assignment: CDR1 SNHLY and CDR2 FYNNEI. This CDR3 has 14 amino acids. V dropped 10 bases and J dropped 5; count of bases not matched to a gene: 8.

This clonotype has a count of ten or more. The chain carries TRBV3-1 and TRBJ1-1, with D possibly matching TRBD1 (5 bases). The CDR3 spans 18 residues. The ends were cut back, 0 bases at V and 3 bases at J, with 20 bases in the middle. Per germline, CDR1 LGHDT and CDR2 YNNKEL (reference sequence). CDR3 bases: TGTGCCAGCAGCCAAGACGCCCCCCGGGGGAGCCGCCACACTGAAGCTTTCTTT. Its translation: CASSQDAPRGSRHTEAFF.

This clonotype showed up many times. The chain carries TRBV28 and TRBJ1-1; 8 positions match TRBD1. This CDR3 is built from 16 residues. The germline gives CDR1 MDHEN, CDR2 SYDVKM. The ends lost 7 bases at V and 0 bases at J; junction bases unmatched: 10. CDR3 bases: TGTGCCAGCACCGTGACCCGACAGGGGTTGAACACTGAAGCTTTCTTT. Amino acids: CASTVTRQGLNTEAFF.

On this clonotype: A much bigger clone sits one base away, suggesting this may be a read error. The V and J genes are TRBV20-1 and TRBJ2-7; 7 positions agree with TRBD1. The length of the CDR3 is 14 residues. Germline V gene sequence: CDR1 DFQATT, CDR2 SNEGSKA (reference sequence). Trimming took 1 base from V and 0 from J; bases not matched to a gene: 3. This CDR3 reads CSARGTGASYEQYF. The CDR3 DNA reads TGCAGTGCTAGAGGCACAGGGGCCTCCTACGAGCAGTACTTC.

This clonotype came up many times. V gene TRBV12-3 or TRBV12-4 combines with J gene TRBJ2-2; the D gene could be TRBD1 or TRBD2 (5 bases each). The ends were cut back, 8 bases at V and 6 bases at J, with 16 bases in the middle. The CDR3 contains 14 residues. CDR3 residues: CASETGAGAGELFF. CDR3 DNA sequence: TGTGCCAGCGAGACCGGGGCTGGCGCCGGGGAGCTGTTTTTT.

The sample holds many counts of this clonotype. The chain links TRBV9 to TRBJ2-3; 12 positions match TRBD2. V gave up 4 bases and J gave up 0 bases; unmatched junction bases: 6. The CDR3 contains 17 residues. Per germline, CDR1 SGDLS and CDR2 YYNGEE. The CDR3 coding sequence is TGTGCCAGCAGCCCGCGGACTAGCGGGGTTAGCACAGATACGCAGTATTTT. Protein: CASSPRTSGVSTDTQYF.

The chain uses TRBV19 and TRBJ2-1; the match to TRBD2 covers 8 bases. There are 15 residues in the CDR3. Unmatched junction bases numbered 9, after V lost 7 bases and J lost 4 bases. Germline values: CDR1 LNHDA, CDR2 SQIVND (reference sequence). Written as DNA, the CDR3 is TGTGCCAGTACCGCCGCTGGCGGGGGGTACAATGAGCAGTTCTTC. Amino acid sequence: CASTAAGGGYNEQFF. The variable domain in full, with the rest retrieved from reference TRBV19 and TRBJ2-1, is DGGITQSPKYLFRKEGQNVTLSCEQNLNHDAMYWYRQDPGQGLRLIYYSQIVNDFQKGDIAEGYSVSREKKESFPLTVTSAQKNPTAFYLCASTAAGGGYNEQFFGPGTRLTVL.

This clonotype was found many times. The chain has TRBV20-1 and TRBJ1-5; D is uncertain. CDR1 is DFQATT, CDR2 SNEGSKA, per germline (reference sequence). Deletions cut 6 bases from V and 0 bases from J, with 21 bases between. The CDR3 spans 17 residues. CDR3 nucleotide sequence: TGCAGTGCCGCAATCCATTCCCCTGAGGGTAGCAATCAGCCCCAGCATTTT. Its protein is CSAAIHSPEGSNQPQHF.

This clonotype came up a few times. V and J are TRBV7-2 and TRBJ1-6; D ambiguous. The CDR3 length is 15 residues. Deletions cut 5 bases from V and 10 bases from J, with 18 bases between. CDR1 SGHTA and CDR2 FQGNSA come from the germline V gene. CDR3 sequence (DNA): TGTGCCAGCAGCCCCATTGGCCCCGGCGGGTCACCCCTCCACTTT. This translates into CASSPIGPGGSPLHF.

In the case of this clonotype: This may be a read error: a much more frequent sequence differs by one nucleotide. Because the CDR3 is missing its conserved closing phenylalanine or tryptophan, this is likely a read error. Written as DNA, the CDR3 is TGTGCCAGCAGCTCCCAAGCGGGAGGGTCCTACGAGCAGTACCTC. It translates to CASSSQAGGSYEQYL. The rearrangement links TRBV7-2 to TRBJ2-7; 10 bases are a match to TRBD2. The J segment lost 1 base and the V segment lost 4 bases, leaving 4 bases of the junction unmatched. Germline V CDR1 and CDR2: SGHTA, FQGNSA. The CDR3 extends over 15 amino acids.

The rearrangement joins TRBV12-3 or TRBV12-4 to TRBJ2-5, with 10 nucleotides matching TRBD1. The CDR3 totals 14 residues. V trimming: 6 bases; J trimming: 4 bases; junction bases outside the gene matches: 5. In DNA form, the CDR3 reads TGTGCCAGCAGGGACCGGGACAGGGGAGAGACCCAGTACTTC. Translation: CASRDRDRGETQYF.

This clonotype was counted between two and nine times. The CDR3 spells CASSPPPRETQYF. The CDR3 bases are TGTGCCAGCTCACCCCCCCCGAGGGAGACCCAGTACTTC. The J gene is TRBJ2-5, the V gene TRBV18; D not resolved. V gave up 3 bases and J gave up 5 bases, with 10 bases separating them. The CDR3 loop spans 13 amino acids. Germline assignment: CDR1 KGHSH and CDR2 LQKENI. The variable domain in full, completed from reference TRBV18 and TRBJ2-5, reads NAGVMQNPRHLVRRRGQEARLRCSPMKGHSHVYWYRQLPEEGLKFMVYLQKENIIDESGMPKERFSAEFPKEGPSILRIQQVVRGDSAAYFCASSPPPRETQYFGPGTRLLVL.

The chain carries TRBV9 and TRBJ1-2; 7 bases are a match to TRBD1. The CDR3 contains 15 residues. Germline assignment: CDR1 SGDLS and CDR2 YYNGEE. Germline trimming cut 3 bases from V and 3 bases from J; bases unmatched to any gene: 8. For the CDR3, the DNA is TGTGCCAGCAGCGCCGGGACAGTTGAGGACTATGGCTACACCTTC. Encoded protein: CASSAGTVEDYGYTF.

This sequence joins TRBV19 and TRBJ2-2; 8 bases are shared with TRBD2. This CDR3 is 16 amino acids long. Germline V lookup: CDR1 LNHDA, CDR2 SQIVND (reference sequence). V gave up 2 bases and J gave up 4 bases; unmatched junction bases: 6. CDR3 DNA: TGTGCCAGTAGTATACTAGCGGGTCTATCCACCGGGGAGCTGTTTTTT. Translated, it gives CASSILAGLSTGELFF. The full variable domain, rest sourced from reference TRBV19 and TRBJ2-2, is DGGITQSPKYLFRKEGQNVTLSCEQNLNHDAMYWYRQDPGQGLRLIYYSQIVNDFQKGDIAEGYSVSREKKESFPLTVTSAQKNPTAFYLCASSILAGLSTGELFFGEGSRLTVL.

V gene TRBV19 combines with J gene TRBJ2-7; TRBD1 matches 7 bases. The CDR3 is made up of 15 amino acids. CDR1 is LNHDA and CDR2 is SQIVND in the germline V gene (reference sequence). The V segment lost 7 bases and the J segment 2 bases; nucleotides outside the gene matches: 11. The CDR3 loop reads CASKPGQGVAYEQYF. The CDR3 coding sequence is TGTGCCAGTAAACCTGGGCAGGGGGTCGCCTACGAGCAGTACTTC.

The chain carries TRBV18 and TRBJ2-2; 10 nucleotides agree with TRBD2. In germline, CDR1 is KGHSH, CDR2 LQKENI. This CDR3 has 18 amino acids. The V and J ends lost 8 bases and 5 bases, in that order; junction bases with no gene match: 17. CDR3 nucleotides: TGTGCCAGCGCCGGGGTAGCGGGAGGCACCCCGGAAACCGGGGAGCTGTTTTTT. Its translation is CASAGVAGGTPETGELFF.

This clonotype was seen ten or more times. The V gene is TRBV3-1, the J gene TRBJ2-3; D not resolved. V shed 2 bases and J shed 2 bases, with 8 bases lying between them. This CDR3 has 14 residues. CDR1 LGHDT and CDR2 YNNKEL come from the germline V gene (reference sequence). CDR3 protein: CASSQSIPTDTQYF. CDR3 DNA: TGTGCCAGCAGCCAATCGATCCCCACAGATACGCAGTATTTT.

This sequence joins TRBV10-3 and TRBJ2-7, with D possibly TRBD1 on 6 matching bases. The CDR3 loop spans 12 amino acids. Deletions cut 10 bases from V and 2 bases from J, with 12 bases between. Germline V gene data show CDR1 as ENHRY and CDR2 as SYGVKD. The CDR3 sequence is CATRDNPYEQYF. The DNA of the CDR3 is TGTGCCACCCGGGACAACCCCTACGAGCAGTACTTC.

To note about this clonotype: Compared with germline, one end of the junction differs, possibly owing to a read error. This rearrangement joins TRBV10-1 to TRBJ1-2, with a tentative D call TRBD1 (5 bases). This CDR3 region has 15 residues. The germline V gene encodes CDR1 WNHNN and CDR2 SYGVQD (reference sequence). The CDR3 bases are TGTGCCAGCAGTGAATCGGGGGACTTAAACTATGGCTACACCTTC. Encoded protein: CASSESGDLNYGYTF.

This clonotype was detected only a few times. V and J are TRBV18 and TRBJ1-1; TRBD1 might be the D (6 bases). Germline-derived CDR1 and CDR2 are KGHSH and LQKENI. This CDR3 has 20 residues. The V end was cut by 1 base, the J end by 7 bases, with 31 bases between. The CDR3 DNA reads TGTGCCAGCTCACCACTTAGGTGGCACACTACACAGGGAAGGGGAGTTGAAGCTTTCTTT. Its translation is CASSPLRWHTTQGRGVEAFF.

There are a few counts of this clonotype. The chain joins TRBV6-1 to TRBJ2-1, with D maybe TRBD2 (6 bases). Trimming cost V 8 bases and J 10 bases, with 15 bases left between them. Germline CDR1 reads MNHNS; CDR2 reads SASEGT. The CDR3 consists of 12 residues. The CDR3 DNA is TGTGCCAGCTCCCGATCAGGGAGGGAGCAGTTCTTC. It is translated as CASSRSGREQFF.

This clonotype was found a few times. The V and J genes are TRBV7-9 and TRBJ1-2; no definite D call. Germline assignment: CDR1 SEHNR and CDR2 FQNEAQ (reference sequence). Deletions cut 5 bases from V and 8 bases from J, with 15 bases between. The CDR3 spans 13 residues. Here the CDR3 reads CASSPPLLDGYTF. DNA of the CDR3: TGTGCCAGCAGCCCACCTCTATTAGACGGCTACACCTTC. The full variable domain, rest sourced from reference TRBV7-9 and TRBJ1-2, is DTGVSQNPRHKITKRGQNVTFRCDPISEHNRLYWYRQTLGQGPEFLTYFQNEAQLEKSRLLSDRFSAERPKGSFSTLEIQRTEQGDSAMYLCASSPPLLDGYTFGSGTRLTVV.

Turning to this clonotype: A much larger clonotype is one base distant, so this may be a read error. This chain joins TRBV20-1 and TRBJ1-1; possible D gene TRBD1, 5 bases. This CDR3 contains 16 residues. Per germline, CDR1 DFQATT and CDR2 SNEGSKA (reference sequence). Trimming pared 1 base from V and 4 bases from J, leaving 19 bases between. CDR3 sequence reads: CSARATEVGTATEAFF. The CDR3 DNA is TGCAGTGCTAGAGCGACCGAGGTAGGGACGGCCACTGAAGCTTTCTTT.

This clonotype occurred many times. The chain recombines TRBV28 with TRBJ1-1; 12 bases align to TRBD1. The V and J ends lost 3 bases and 5 bases, in that order; junction bases with no gene match: 13. The CDR3 loop spans 18 amino acids. Germline CDR1 is MDHEN and CDR2 is SYDVKM. The CDR3 loop is CASSLNRDRGRSWTEAFF. CDR3 DNA sequence: TGTGCCAGCAGTTTGAACCGGGACAGGGGGCGTTCGTGGACTGAAGCTTTCTTT.

This clonotype was observed a handful of times. The J gene is TRBJ1-1, the V gene TRBV19; 8 nucleotides agree with TRBD1. V shed 8 bases, J shed 6 bases, and the junction held 8 bases outside the gene matches. The length of the CDR3 is 13 residues. Germline loops: CDR1 LNHDA, CDR2 SQIVND (reference sequence). The CDR3 nucleotides are TGTGCCAGTCGCTCGGGACAGGTCCCTGAAGCTTTCTTT. This gives the protein CASRSGQVPEAFF.

In the case of this clonotype: A read error is possible here, since a much larger clone lies one base away. The chain uses TRBV20-1 and TRBJ1-2; D is undetermined. Trimming took 4 bases from V and 2 from J, leaving 8 bases between them. The CDR3 is made up of 12 amino acids. Germline V lookup: CDR1 DFQATT, CDR2 SNEGSKA (reference sequence). CDR3 coding DNA: TGCAGTGCTAAGTCAGGAAACTATGGCTACACCTTC. Its protein is CSAKSGNYGYTF.

The chain is built from TRBV2 and TRBJ1-6; D might be TRBD1 (6 bases). Trimming took off 3 bases at V and 5 bases at J, with 11 bases between the two ends. Germline CDR1 and CDR2: SNHLY and FYNNEI. This CDR3 is 15 amino acids long. Here the CDR3 reads CASSDEGQNNSPLHF. For the CDR3, the DNA is TGTGCCAGCAGTGATGAGGGACAAAATAATTCACCCCTCCACTTT.

This clonotype appeared many times. This chain joins TRBV28 and TRBJ1-1; tentative D call: TRBD1 (5 bases). The CDR3 runs 13 residues. V was pared by 7 bases and J by 0 bases, with 9 bases between. CDR1 is MDHEN, CDR2 SYDVKM, per germline. The CDR3 nucleotides read TGTGCCAGCAACGGGGCATTGAACACTGAAGCTTTCTTT. Translation: CASNGALNTEAFF.

This clonotype was picked up many times. The CDR3 sequence: CASSFPTSGRGPANEQFF. In nucleotides, the CDR3 is TGTGCCAGCAGCTTCCCGACTAGCGGGAGGGGTCCCGCCAATGAGCAGTTCTTC. V and J are TRBV11-2 and TRBJ2-1, with 14 bases lining up with TRBD2. This CDR3 spans 18 amino acids. Germline V gene data show CDR1 as SGHAT and CDR2 as FQNNGV. V lost 3 bases and J lost 6; bases outside the gene matches: 10.

This clonotype occurred many times. V gene TRBV7-2 combines with J gene TRBJ2-1, with D perhaps being TRBD1 or TRBD2 (7 bases each). Deletions cut 7 bases from V and 7 bases from J, with 23 bases between. CDR3 length: 16 amino acids. Germline V gene sequence: CDR1 SGHTA, CDR2 FQGNSA. CDR3 sequence reads: CASTTSTRGGKNEQFF. The DNA of the CDR3 is TGTGCCAGCACTACCTCGACCAGGGGGGGAAAAAATGAGCAGTTCTTC.